The rows below give T cell receptor beta chains drawn from one sample of a study of blood T cell repertoires in COVID-19. The table came from immunoSEQ multiplex PCR; TCRdb's copy has only in-frame clones and leaves some out. The data hold more than 95,000 clones, with 70% to 80% observed a single time. Sequences were obtained from peripheral blood. The receptor set was obtained from a human donor in a cohort sampled during active COVID-19. CDR3s include the opening cysteine and the closing phenylalanine or tryptophan. A D gene is named only where the DNA matches it firmly. The size field is filled for only some rows; it gives once, few, many or a size class.

abundance,v_gene,d_gene,j_gene,CDR3nt,CDR3aa
NA,TRBV4-3,TRBD2,TRBJ2-2,TGCGCCAGCAGCCGCCTAGGACTAGCGGGAAACACCGGGGAGCTGTTTTTT,CASSRLGLAGNTGELFF
NA,TRBV6-5,NA,TRBJ1-1,TGTGCCAGCACAACAGGGTGGCTCACTGAAGCTTTCTTT,CASTTGWLTEAFF
NA,TRBV15,NA,TRBJ1-2,TGTGCCTCCAGGGGCGACTATGGCTACACCTTC,CASRGDYGYTF
NA,TRBV18,NA,TRBJ1-6,TGTGCCAGCTCACCACCCGGGAGAAACCGTAATTCACCCCTCCACTTT,CASSPPGRNRNSPLHF
NA,TRBV7-2,NA,TRBJ2-1,TGTGCCAGCAGCTTAACCGGGACTGGAGTCAATGAGCAGTTCTTC,CASSLTGTGVNEQFF
NA,TRBV10-3,TRBD1,TRBJ2-1,TGTGCCATCTTCAATCGCAGGGCAGGGGGCTGGGATGAGCAGTTCTTC,CAIFNRRAGGWDEQFF
NA,TRBV4-3,NA,TRBJ1-1,TGCGCCAGCAGCCAGAAGGATAGGGACTACACTGAAGCTTTCTTT,CASSQKDRDYTEAFF
NA,TRBV28,TRBD1,TRBJ1-1,TGTGCCACCGGGACAGGGGGCCTGAACACTGAAGCTTTCTTT,CATGTGGLNTEAFF
NA,TRBV27,TRBD1,TRBJ2-1,TGTGCCAGCAGTTGGGACAGATACAATGAGCAGTTCTTC,CASSWDRYNEQFF
NA,TRBV5-6,NA,TRBJ1-1,TGTGCCAGCAGCTTGGTCGGGCGACAGGAGAACACTGAAGCTTTCTTT,CASSLVGRQENTEAFF
NA,TRBV12-3/TRBV12-4,NA,TRBJ1-2,TGTGCCAGCACCCCGACAGTCCGTGGTGGCTACACCTTC,CASTPTVRGGYTF
NA,TRBV11-2,TRBD1,TRBJ2-7,TGTGCCAGCAGCCGACCGGCCTCGGGACAGAGCTACGAGCAGTACTTC,CASSRPASGQSYEQYF
NA,TRBV7-2,NA,TRBJ2-5,TGTGCCAGCAGCTTACAAGGAGGATTAGAGACCCAGTACTTC,CASSLQGGLETQYF
few,TRBV7-9,NA,TRBJ1-3,TGTGCCAGCAGCCAGATCCGACCAGGTGGAAACACCATATATTTT,CASSQIRPGGNTIYF
NA,TRBV24-1,TRBD2,TRBJ2-5,TGTGCCACCAGCTCCCCGAAACTAGCGGGGACTGAGACCCAGTACTTC,CATSSPKLAGTETQYF
NA,TRBV6-5,NA,TRBJ1-6,TGTGCCAGCAGTACGTTCCGGGATATTAATTCACCCCTCCACTTT,CASSTFRDINSPLHF
few,TRBV28,TRBD1,TRBJ1-2,TGTGCCAGCAGTACCCATCTCACAGGGGGTGATGGCTACACCTTC,CASSTHLTGGDGYTF
NA,TRBV10-3,NA,TRBJ1-2,TGTGCCATCAGTAGAACAGACTATGGCTACACCTTC,CAISRTDYGYTF
few,TRBV28,TRBD2,TRBJ2-3,TGTGCCAGCAGCCAATCATCACCCGGGACTAGCGGGAGGAACTCGCAGTATTTT,CASSQSSPGTSGRNSQYF
few,TRBV20-1,TRBD1,TRBJ1-5,TGCAGTGCTAGTCCTGACAGGGGAAGCAATCAGCCCCAGCATTTT,CSASPDRGSNQPQHF
NA,TRBV28,TRBD1,TRBJ2-7,TGTGCCAGCAGTTTCAGGGGGCCGACCTACGAGCAGTACTTC,CASSFRGPTYEQYF
NA,TRBV19,NA,TRBJ1-4,TGTGCCAGTAGTATCTACAGGGCCGAAAAACTGTTTTTT,CASSIYRAEKLFF
NA,TRBV11-2,TRBD1,TRBJ1-2,TGTGCCAGCACCCCAACGTGGACAGGGGACTATGGCTACACCTTC,CASTPTWTGDYGYTF
NA,TRBV3-1/TRBV3-2,TRBD2,TRBJ2-3,TGTGCCAGCAGCCAAGCGGGGGGGCCAGGGGATACGCAGTATTTT,CASSQAGGPGDTQYF
few,TRBV4-2,NA,TRBJ1-5,TGTGCCAGCAGCCAAGATTCGTCAGGGGTTAATCAGCCCCAGCATTTT,CASSQDSSGVNQPQHF
once,TRBV3-1/TRBV3-2,NA,TRBJ1-6,TGTGCCAGCAGCCAAGTAAATGGTGCTAGGTCCTATAATTCACCCCTCCACTTT,CASSQVNGARSYNSPLHF
NA,TRBV7-3,TRBD1,TRBJ2-2,TGTGCCAGCAGCTCGACAGGGGGGAACGGGGAGCTGTTTTTT,CASSSTGGNGELFF
NA,TRBV20-1,NA,TRBJ1-1,TGCAGCGCCGGGGGGAACACTGAAGCTTTCTTT,CSAGGNTEAFF
NA,TRBV27,NA,TRBJ1-1,TGTGCCAGCAGGTCCTTTCCCGGGTTGGGAGCTTTCTTT,CASRSFPGLGAFF
NA,TRBV11-2,NA,TRBJ2-7,TGTGCCAGCAGCTTAAACGGGTTGGGTTACGAGCAGTACTTC,CASSLNGLGYEQYF
NA,TRBV28,TRBD2,TRBJ2-7,TGTGCCAGCAGTCCTCCGGGACTAGCGGGCTACGAGCAGTACTTC,CASSPPGLAGYEQYF
once,TRBV5-6,TRBD2,TRBJ2-5,TGTGCCAGCAGCGGCGGGACTAGCGGGGAGGGGGAGACCCAGTACTTC,CASSGGTSGEGETQYF
NA,TRBV9,TRBD1,TRBJ1-1,TGTGCCAGCAGCGACAACAGGGGGTCCGTTGACACTGAAGCTTTCTTT,CASSDNRGSVDTEAFF
NA,TRBV30,TRBD1,TRBJ1-2,TGTGCCTACAAGACAGGGAATAACTATGGCTACACCTTC,CAYKTGNNYGYTF
NA,TRBV5-4,NA,TRBJ1-3,TGTGCCAGCAGCACAGGGTCAGGGGCAAACACCATATATTTT,CASSTGSGANTIYF
NA,TRBV27,NA,TRBJ2-4,TGTGCCAGCAGTTACGGGGGAATTCAGTACTTC,CASSYGGIQYF
few,TRBV28,NA,TRBJ1-1,TGTGCCAGCAGTTCGTCTGGACTGATGAACACTGAAGCTTTCTTT,CASSSSGLMNTEAFF
NA,TRBV28,NA,TRBJ1-4,TGTGCCAGCAGTCGTTATCAGGAAAAACTGTTTTTT,CASSRYQEKLFF
NA,TRBV7-2,NA,TRBJ1-1,TGTGCCAGCAGCGTGGGACAATCCACTGAAGCTTTCTTT,CASSVGQSTEAFF
few,TRBV7-2,TRBD2,TRBJ2-3,TGTGCCAGCAGCTCACGACTAGCTCCGGCGGGCACAGATACGCAGTATTTT,CASSSRLAPAGTDTQYF